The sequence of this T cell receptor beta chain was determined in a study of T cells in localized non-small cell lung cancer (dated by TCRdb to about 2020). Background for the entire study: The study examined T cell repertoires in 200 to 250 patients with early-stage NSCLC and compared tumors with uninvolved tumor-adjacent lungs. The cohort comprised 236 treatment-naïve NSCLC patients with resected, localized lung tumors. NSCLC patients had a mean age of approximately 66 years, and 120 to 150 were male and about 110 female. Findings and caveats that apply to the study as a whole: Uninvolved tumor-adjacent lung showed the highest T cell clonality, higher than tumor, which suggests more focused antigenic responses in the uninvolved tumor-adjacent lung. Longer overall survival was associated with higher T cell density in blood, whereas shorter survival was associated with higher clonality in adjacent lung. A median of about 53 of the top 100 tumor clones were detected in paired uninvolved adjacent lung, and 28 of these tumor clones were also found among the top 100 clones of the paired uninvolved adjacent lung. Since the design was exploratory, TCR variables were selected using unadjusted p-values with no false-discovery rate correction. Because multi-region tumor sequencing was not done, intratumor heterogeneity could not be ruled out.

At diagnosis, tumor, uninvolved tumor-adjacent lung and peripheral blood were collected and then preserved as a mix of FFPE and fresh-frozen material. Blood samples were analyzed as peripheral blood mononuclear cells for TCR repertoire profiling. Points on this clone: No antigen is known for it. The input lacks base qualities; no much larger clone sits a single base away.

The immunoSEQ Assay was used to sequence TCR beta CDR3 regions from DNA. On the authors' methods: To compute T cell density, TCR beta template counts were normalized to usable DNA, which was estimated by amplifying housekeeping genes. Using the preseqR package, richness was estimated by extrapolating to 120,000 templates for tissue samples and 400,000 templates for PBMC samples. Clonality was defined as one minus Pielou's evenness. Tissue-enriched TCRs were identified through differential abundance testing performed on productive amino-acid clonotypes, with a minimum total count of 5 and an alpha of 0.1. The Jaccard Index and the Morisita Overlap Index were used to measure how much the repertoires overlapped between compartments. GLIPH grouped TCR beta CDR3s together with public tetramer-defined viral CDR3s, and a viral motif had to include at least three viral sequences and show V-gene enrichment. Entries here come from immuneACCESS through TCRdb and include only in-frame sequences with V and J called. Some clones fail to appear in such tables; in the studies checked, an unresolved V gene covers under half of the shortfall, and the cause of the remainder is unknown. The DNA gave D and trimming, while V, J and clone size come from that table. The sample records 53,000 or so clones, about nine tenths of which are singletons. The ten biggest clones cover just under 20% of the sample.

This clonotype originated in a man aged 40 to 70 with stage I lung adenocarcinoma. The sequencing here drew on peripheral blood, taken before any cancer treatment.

Here is the DNA: TGTGCCAGCAGTGAAGAACTAGCGGGAGTCGAGCAGTACTTC. This yields the protein CASSEELAGVEQYF. The rearranged chain carries TRBV6-1 and TRBJ2-7; 11 junctional bases match TRBD2. For CDR1 and CDR2, the germline V gene lists MNHNS and SASEGT. The CDR3 goes from the cysteine to the phenylalanine over 14 residues. Left in the record is the CDR3 DNA by itself, 42 bases read in frame from the first base. Ends trimmed: V by 1 base, J by 6 bases; bases unmatched to a gene: 2.